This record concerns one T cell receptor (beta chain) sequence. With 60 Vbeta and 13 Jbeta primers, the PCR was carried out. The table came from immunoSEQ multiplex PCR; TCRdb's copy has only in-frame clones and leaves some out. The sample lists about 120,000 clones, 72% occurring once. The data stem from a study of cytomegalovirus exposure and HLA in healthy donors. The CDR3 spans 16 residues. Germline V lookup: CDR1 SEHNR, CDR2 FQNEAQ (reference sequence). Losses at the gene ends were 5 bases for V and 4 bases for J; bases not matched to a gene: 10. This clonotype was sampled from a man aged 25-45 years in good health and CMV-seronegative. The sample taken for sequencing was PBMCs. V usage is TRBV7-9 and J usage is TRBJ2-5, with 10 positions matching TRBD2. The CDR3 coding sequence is TGTGCCAGCAGCCTTACGCTAGCGGGGGTGGGAGAGACCCAGTACTTC. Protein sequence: CASSLTLAGVGETQYF. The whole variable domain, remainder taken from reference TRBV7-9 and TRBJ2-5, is DTGVSQNPRHKITKRGQNVTFRCDPISEHNRLYWYRQTLGQGPEFLTYFQNEAQLEKSRLLSDRFSAERPKGSFSTLEIQRTEQGDSAMYLCASSLTLAGVGETQYFGPGTRLLVL.